This TCR beta chain was captured by sequencing in a study of PD-1 blockade in classical Hodgkin lymphoma. The study's findings and limits: As was reported, newly diagnosed patients showed lower baseline TCR diversity than healthy donors did.

This CDR3 spans 14 amino acids. Trimming shortened V by 3 bases and J by 11 bases, and 19 bases separated the two germline ends. The germline V gene encodes CDR1 MNHEY and CDR2 SVGAGI. Measured with immunoSEQ multiplex PCR; TCRdb has only the in-frame clones, and not every one. Of 110,000 or so clones listed, about 92% were seen once; the top ten hold around 20%. About this clone: The target antigen is unknown.

Noted time point: cycle 4 day 1 (C4D1), after more than five weeks of nivolumab. Each patient experienced a relapse that followed autologous stem cell transplantation, and brentuximab vedotin exposure varied. The chain links TRBV6-5 to TRBJ1-1; TRBD1 is a possible D gene (5 bases). The sample here was peripheral blood mononuclear cells (PBMCs), taken before the fourth cycle of nivolumab. The origin of this receptor is a human donor with classical Hodgkin lymphoma. The chain's CDR3 is CASSYSGRGKRAFF. CDR3 DNA: TGTGCCAGCAGTTATTCAGGGCGCGGGAAGCGGGCTTTCTTT.